This entry lists 17 T cell receptor beta chains sequenced from one sample in a study of breast tumors, draining lymph nodes, adjacent tissues. The lymph nodes were axillary draining lymph nodes from breast cancer patients. TCRdb processed the multiplex PCR reads anew with MiXCR; each CDR3 protein has one entry. The sample has under 300,000 distinct CDR3 sequences; less than 40% are singletons. Sequencing used axillary lymph node tissue. The source of these receptors is a female donor with breast cancer. Some clones in this sample may be carry-over from other donors' samples.

There are many counts of this clonotype. This chain joins TRBV6-5 and TRBJ2-3; perhaps TRBD2 as D (5 bases). With 2 bases removed from V and 0 bases from J, the gap between germline ends came to 9 bases. Germline CDR1 and CDR2: MNHEY and SVGAGI. CDR3 length: 15 residues. The CDR3 region has the DNA TGTGCCAGCAGTTACAGGACTTTTAGCACAGATACGCAGTATTTT. It is translated as CASSYRTFSTDTQYF.

The sample holds many counts of this clonotype. CDR3 nucleotide sequence: TGTGCCAGCAGCGTAGGGAGGGGAGACGGAAACACCATATATTTT. This translates into CASSVGRGDGNTIYF. The J gene is TRBJ1-3, the V gene TRBV9, with D possibly matching TRBD1 (5 bases). The CDR3 totals 15 residues. V shed 0 bases and J shed 4 bases, with 11 bases lying between them. Germline loops: CDR1 SGDLS, CDR2 YYNGEE.

J is TRBJ2-5 and V is TRBV6-6, with D perhaps given as TRBD1 or TRBD2 (6 bases each). Trimming took off 7 bases at V and 5 bases at J, with 20 bases between the two ends. The CDR3 has 15 amino acids. Germline assignment: CDR1 MNHNY and CDR2 SVGAGI (reference sequence). CDR3 loop: CASKLGGGAIETQYF. The CDR3 DNA sequence: TGTGCCAGCAAGCTCGGAGGGGGTGCCATTGAGACCCAGTACTTC.

The table lists this clonotype with a few counts. A much larger clonotype is one base distant, so this may be a read error. J is TRBJ2-5 and V is TRBV12-3 or TRBV12-4, with 9 bases that match TRBD1. The CDR3 runs 12 residues. The CDR3 DNA sequence: TGTGCCAGCAGGGACAGGGGAGAGGCCCAGTACTTC. As protein: CASRDRGEAQYF.

The chain carries TRBV7-9 and TRBJ1-4; D is undetermined. Germline lookup yields CDR1 SEHNR and CDR2 FQNEAQ (reference sequence). CDR3 length: 14 amino acids. V was shortened by 5 bases and J by 4 bases, with 11 bases between the two germline ends. CDR3 coding DNA: TGTGCCAGCAGCACCGACACCCTTAATGAAAAACTGTTTTTT. Protein sequence: CASSTDTLNEKLFF. Complete variable domain (other parts from reference TRBV7-9 and TRBJ1-4): DTGVSQNPRHKITKRGQNVTFRCDPISEHNRLYWYRQTLGQGPEFLTYFQNEAQLEKSRLLSDRFSAERPKGSFSTLEIQRTEQGDSAMYLCASSTDTLNEKLFFGSGTQLSVL.

The rearrangement joins TRBV5-4 to TRBJ1-6; D is unclear. There are 14 residues in the CDR3. CDR1 is SGHNT, CDR2 YYREEE, per germline (reference sequence). V was cut by 7 bases and J by 7 bases, with 15 bases left in between. CDR3 region: CASRSSPNNSPLHF. CDR3 coding DNA: TGTGCCAGCCGTTCGAGCCCCAACAATTCACCCCTCCACTTT.

This clonotype came up a few times. In this CDR3 the conserved last residue, phenylalanine or tryptophan, is missing, so a read error is likely. The chain has TRBV6-5 and TRBJ1-3; TRBD1 matches at 8 bases. V lost 0 bases, J lost 1 base, and 2 bases stayed unmatched. Germline V gene data show CDR1 as MNHEY and CDR2 as SVGAGI. The length of the CDR3 is 16 residues. The chain's CDR3 is CASSYSQGGSGNTIYL. The CDR3 bases are TGTGCCAGCAGTTACTCACAGGGGGGATCTGGAAACACCATATATCTT.

This clonotype was counted at least ten times. V is TRBV7-3 and J is TRBJ2-1, with 9 positions matching TRBD2. This CDR3 is built from 18 residues. The junction had 16 bases not matched to a gene; V was cut back by 5 bases and J by 5 bases. In germline, CDR1 is SGHTA, CDR2 FQGTGA. For the CDR3, the DNA is TGTGCCAGCAGCAGACAAGCCCGCGGTAGCGGGGGTCACAATGAGCAGTTCTTC. Its translation is CASSRQARGSGGHNEQFF.

As for this clonotype: At one of its ends the junction is not consistent with the germline gene, which may arise from a read error. V usage is TRBV6-6 and J usage is TRBJ1-2, with no clear D. CDR3 length: 11 amino acids. Germline V gene sequence: CDR1 MNHNY, CDR2 SVGAGI (reference sequence). CDR3 region: CTSSVMGGYTF. The CDR3 DNA is TGTACCAGCTCCGTGATGGGCGGCTACACCTTC.

The genes are TRBV20-1 and TRBJ1-2; D is undetermined. This CDR3 has 15 residues. The V and J ends lost 6 bases and 1 base respectively, with 18 bases between them. CDR1 is DFQATT, CDR2 SNEGSKA, per germline (reference sequence). CDR3 residues: CSASLAPILNYGYTF. As DNA, the CDR3 is TGCAGTGCCAGCCTAGCCCCAATCCTTAACTATGGCTACACCTTC.

This clonotype appeared many times. The chain has TRBV5-1 and TRBJ1-2; D may be TRBD1 (5 bases). The germline V and J ends were trimmed by 0 bases and 4 bases, with 7 bases remaining between them. The CDR3 covers 13 residues. Germline CDR1 SGHRS, CDR2 YFSETQ. The chain's CDR3 is CASSLGQLYGYTF. CDR3 nucleotide sequence: TGCGCCAGCAGCTTGGGACAGCTCTATGGCTACACCTTC. The full variable domain, in which reference TRBV5-1 and TRBJ1-2 provide the parts outside the CDR3, is KAGVTQTPRYLIKTRGQQVTLSCSPISGHRSVSWYQQTPGQGLQFLFEYFSETQRNKGNFPGRFSGRQFSNSRSEMNVSTLELGDSALYLCASSLGQLYGYTFGSGTRLTVV.

The rearrangement uses TRBV2 and TRBJ2-1, with TRBD2 as a possible D gene (5 bases). Deletions cut 3 bases from V and 8 bases from J, with 14 bases between. Germline V gives CDR1 SNHLY, CDR2 FYNNEI. CDR3 length equals 14 residues. The CDR3 spells CASSDSSTEDEQFF. The CDR3 bases are TGTGCCAGCAGTGATAGTTCGACGGAGGATGAGCAGTTCTTC.

CDR3 bases: TGCGCCAGCAGCCAAGATAAAAGGAGGAGGAGCGGGAGTACGAACACCGGGGAGCTGTTTTTT. Translation gives CASSQDKRRRSGSTNTGELFF. The V call is TRBV4-1, the J call TRBJ2-2; TRBD2 aligns across 8 bases. CDR1 and CDR2 (germline): MGHRA, YSYEKL. The CDR3 length is 21 residues. V lost 0 bases, J lost 0 bases, and 15 bases stayed unmatched.

This chain links TRBV7-3 with TRBJ1-5; the match to TRBD1 covers 7 bases. Losses at the gene ends were 6 bases for V and 2 bases for J; bases not matched to a gene: 10. The CDR3 extends over 16 amino acids. Germline V CDR1 and CDR2: SGHTA, FQGTGA. CDR3: CASRYGTALGNQPQHF. The CDR3 coding sequence is TGTGCCAGCAGATACGGGACAGCCCTGGGCAATCAGCCCCAGCATTTT. Using reference TRBV7-3 and TRBJ1-5 for the parts outside the CDR3, the full variable domain is GAGVSQTPSNKVTEKGKYVELRCDPISGHTALYWYRQSLGQGPEFLIYFQGTGAADDSGLPNDRFFAVRPEGSVSTLKIQRTERGDSAVYLCASRYGTALGNQPQHFGDGTRLSIL.

About this clonotype itself: A much larger clone differs from this one at a single base, so this may be a read error. This rearrangement joins TRBV7-2 to TRBJ2-1; 7 positions agree with TRBD2. Germline V CDR1 and CDR2: SGHTA, FQGNSA. The CDR3 is 14 residues long. The DNA for the CDR3 is TGTGCCAGCAGCTTAGTAACATATCGGGAGGAGCAGCTCTTC. Protein product: CASSLVTYREEQLF.

A note on this clonotype: With a much larger clone just one base away, this may be a read error. Without the conserved terminal phenylalanine or tryptophan, this CDR3 likely stems from a read error. V and J are TRBV7-3 and TRBJ2-1; D may be TRBD1 (6 bases). V lost 2 bases and J 10 bases, leaving 9 bases between the germline ends. This CDR3 comprises 12 residues. Germline loops: CDR1 SGHTA, CDR2 FQGTGA. The DNA of the CDR3 is TGTGCCAGCAGCTTAGCGACAGGCGAGCAGTTCTCC. This codes for CASSLATGEQFS.

This clonotype came up many times. An end of the junction does not agree with germline; a read error may underlie this. The chain carries TRBV7-2 and TRBJ1-2, with a tentative D call TRBD1 (5 bases). The CDR3 is 15 amino acids. Germline V CDR1 and CDR2: SGHTA, FQGNSA. The CDR3 sequence is CASSLESGQGHGYPF. The CDR3 bases are TGTGCCAGCAGCTTAGAATCAGGGCAGGGTCATGGCTACCCCTTC.